The 15 T cell receptor beta chains reported below all come from one sample, sequenced in a study of memory CD4+ T cells and cytomegalovirus serostatus. The assay was immunoSEQ multiplex PCR, and TCRdb's table has in-frame clones only and misses some. The sample gives about 61,000 clones, 82% of which show up once; about 0.88% is in the top ten. The sort gate was single viable CD3+CD4+CD8-CD45RO+ cells for memory CD4+ T cells. Sequencing was done on a sample of memory CD4+ T cells from blood. The receptors were gathered from an adult in good health and CMV-seronegative.

The CDR3 bases are TGTGCCAGCAGCCCTGGCGGGACTAGCGGGGGGGCAGAGACCCAGTACTTC. This gives the protein CASSPGGTSGGAETQYF. The chain uses TRBV7-9 and TRBJ2-5; 16 nucleotides line up with TRBD2. The junction had 7 bases not matched to a gene; V was cut back by 5 bases and J by 4 bases. The CDR3 runs to 17 residues. Germline V gene data show CDR1 as SEHNR and CDR2 as FQNEAQ (reference sequence).

This chain joins TRBV7-3 and TRBJ2-7; D unresolved. The CDR3 consists of 16 residues. Germline V gene sequence: CDR1 SGHTA, CDR2 FQGTGA. The V end was cut by 5 bases, the J end by 0 bases, with 17 bases between. The CDR3 loop is CASSPGPDPSSYEQYF. Here the CDR3 DNA reads TGTGCCAGCAGCCCCGGGCCGGACCCCAGCTCCTACGAGCAGTACTTC.

The chain employs TRBV10-1 and TRBJ2-5; the D is unclear. The germline CDR1 and CDR2 sequences are WNHNN and SYGVQD (reference sequence). V shed 8 bases and J shed 5 bases, with 15 bases lying between them. The CDR3 sequence is 13 residues long. CDR3 loop: CASGASIRETQYF. The CDR3 DNA is TGCGCCAGCGGAGCCAGTATCCGGGAGACCCAGTACTTC.

V is TRBV5-6 and J is TRBJ2-5; D ambiguous. Germline V CDR1 and CDR2: SGHDT, YYEEEE. The CDR3 extends over 13 amino acids. V shed 1 base and J shed 7 bases, with 11 bases lying between them. CDR3 in DNA: TGTGCCAGCAGCTTGTTGGCAGCTCGGACCCAGTACTTC. Translated, it gives CASSLLAARTQYF.

The V and J genes are TRBV18 and TRBJ2-7; perhaps TRBD2 as D (5 bases). Between the trimmed V and J ends, which lost 2 bases and 2 bases, there was a span of 13 bases. Germline V gives CDR1 KGHSH, CDR2 LQKENI. This CDR3 is 15 amino acids long. CDR3 coding DNA: TGTGCCAGCTCACCAGAATCGAGCGGACCCTACGAGCAGTACTTC. Protein: CASSPESSGPYEQYF.

The CDR3 bases are TGTGCCAGCAGCTTGGCTCCTGGCATCCCCCAGCCCCAGCATTTT. It translates to CASSLAPGIPQPQHF. The gene calls are TRBV5-5 and TRBJ1-5, with no clear D. This CDR3 comprises 15 residues. Germline lookup yields CDR1 SGHKS and CDR2 YYEKEE (reference sequence). Trimming cost V 0 bases and J 7 bases, with 14 bases left between them. The variable domain in full, with the rest retrieved from reference TRBV5-5 and TRBJ1-5, is DAGVTQSPTHLIKTRGQQVTLRCSPISGHKSVSWYQQVLGQGPQFIFQYYEKEERGRGNFPDRFSARQFPNYSSELNVNALLLGDSALYLCASSLAPGIPQPQHFGDGTRLSIL.

This clone was counted between two and nine times. This chain connects TRBV11-1 to TRBJ1-1; possible D gene TRBD1, 5 bases. V lost 1 base and J 5 bases, leaving 14 bases between the germline ends. This CDR3 is 15 amino acids long. Germline loops: CDR1 SGHAT, CDR2 FQDESV (reference sequence). The CDR3 loop reads CASSLESGRGTEAFF. DNA of the CDR3: TGTGCCAGCAGCTTAGAGTCGGGGCGGGGTACTGAAGCTTTCTTT.

The rearrangement links TRBV5-1 to TRBJ2-5; perhaps D is TRBD1 or TRBD2 (5 bases each). Looked up from germline, CDR1 is SGHRS and CDR2 is YFSETQ. Deletions cut 3 bases from V and 1 base from J, with 19 bases between. The CDR3 has 17 residues. CDR3 residues: CASSSGRNSGLQETQYF. DNA of the CDR3: TGCGCCAGCAGCTCGGGACGGAACTCCGGCCTCCAAGAGACCCAGTACTTC.

V is TRBV28 and J is TRBJ1-2; 9 bases fit TRBD1. This CDR3 contains 16 residues. Germline V gives CDR1 MDHEN, CDR2 SYDVKM. With V trimmed by 6 bases and J by 2 bases, 10 bases remained unmatched. Here the CDR3 reads CASSPPPGQGNYGYTF. Here the CDR3 DNA reads TGTGCCAGCAGCCCACCCCCAGGACAGGGGAACTATGGCTACACCTTC.

J is TRBJ2-1 and V is TRBV2; 11 bases align to TRBD2. Germline-derived CDR1 and CDR2 are SNHLY and FYNNEI. There are 15 residues in the CDR3. V was pared by 6 bases and J by 9 bases, with 10 bases of the junction left unmatched. The CDR3 region is CASRWGTSGSTEQFF. The CDR3 DNA is TGTGCCAGCAGATGGGGCACTAGCGGGAGTACTGAGCAGTTCTTC.

The gene calls are TRBV15 and TRBJ1-3; 9 bases map to TRBD1. This CDR3 has 16 amino acids. V dropped 0 bases and J dropped 2; count of bases not matched to a gene: 2. Per germline, CDR1 LNHNV and CDR2 YYDKDF (reference sequence). CDR3 residues: CATSREQGAAGNTIYF. The CDR3 DNA reads TGTGCCACCAGCAGAGAACAGGGGGCCGCTGGAAACACCATATATTTT.

V is TRBV7-6 and J is TRBJ2-1, with unresolved D. Trimming removed 0 bases at V and 5 bases at J, with 5 bases between. The germline V gene has CDR1 SGHVS and CDR2 FNYEAQ. The CDR3 has 13 amino acids. The CDR3 loop is CASSLARDNEQFF. CDR3 sequence (DNA): TGTGCCAGCAGCTTAGCCCGGGACAATGAGCAGTTCTTC.

The chain is built from TRBV7-9 and TRBJ2-7; tentatively, D is TRBD1 (5 bases). With 1 base removed from V and 6 bases from J, the gap between germline ends came to 16 bases. Germline assignment: CDR1 SEHNR and CDR2 FQNEAQ (reference sequence). The CDR3 contains 15 residues. CDR3 loop: CASSLVGRVAVEQYF. The CDR3 DNA sequence: TGTGCCAGCAGCTTAGTCGGCAGGGTGGCTGTCGAGCAGTACTTC.

The J gene is TRBJ2-7, the V gene TRBV27; weak D call: TRBD1 (8 bases). The CDR3 consists of 16 residues. Trimming took off 1 base at V and 4 bases at J, with 17 bases between the two ends. CDR1 is MNHEY and CDR2 is SMNVEV in the germline V gene (reference sequence). The CDR3 loop is CASSLFGAQGGYEQYF. The CDR3 DNA sequence: TGTGCCAGCAGTTTATTTGGGGCACAGGGGGGGTACGAGCAGTACTTC.

This clone was observed a handful of times. CDR3 DNA: TGTGCCAGCAGCCCCTTTGGGGGTACCTCTGGAAACACCATATATTTT. Translation: CASSPFGGTSGNTIYF. The rearrangement uses TRBV7-6 and TRBJ1-3; D possibly corresponds to TRBD1 (5 bases). V was pared by 5 bases and J by 0 bases, with 14 bases between. This CDR3 has 16 amino acids. Germline lookup yields CDR1 SGHVS and CDR2 FNYEAQ.